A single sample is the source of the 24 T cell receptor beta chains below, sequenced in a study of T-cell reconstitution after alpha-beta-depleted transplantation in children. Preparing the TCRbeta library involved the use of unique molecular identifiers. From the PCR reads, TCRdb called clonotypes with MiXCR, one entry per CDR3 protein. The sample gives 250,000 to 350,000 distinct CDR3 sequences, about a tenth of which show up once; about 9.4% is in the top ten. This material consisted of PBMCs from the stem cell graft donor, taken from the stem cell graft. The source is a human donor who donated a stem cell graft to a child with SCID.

The CDR3 reads CSVVSAVHGDTQYF. CDR3 in DNA: TGCAGCGTTGTGTCGGCAGTTCACGGAGATACGCAGTATTTT. The rearrangement joins TRBV29-1 to TRBJ2-3, with D unresolved. The CDR3 length is 14 residues. The ends were cut back, 4 bases at V and 5 bases at J, with 16 bases in the middle. CDR1 SQVTM and CDR2 ANQGSEA come from the germline V gene.

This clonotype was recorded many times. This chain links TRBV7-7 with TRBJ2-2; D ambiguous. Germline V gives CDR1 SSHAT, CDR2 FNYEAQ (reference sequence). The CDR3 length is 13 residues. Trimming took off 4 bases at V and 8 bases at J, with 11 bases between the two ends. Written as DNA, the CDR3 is TGTGCCAGCAGCTCACAACCGGCTGGGGAGCTGTTTTTT. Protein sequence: CASSSQPAGELFF.

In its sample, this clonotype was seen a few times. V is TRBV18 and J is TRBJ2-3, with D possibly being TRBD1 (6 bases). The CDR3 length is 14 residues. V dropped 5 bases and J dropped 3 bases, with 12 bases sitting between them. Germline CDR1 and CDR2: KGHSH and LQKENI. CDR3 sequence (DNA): TGTGCCAGCTCATACGGACAGATGACAGATACGCAGTATTTT. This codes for CASSYGQMTDTQYF.

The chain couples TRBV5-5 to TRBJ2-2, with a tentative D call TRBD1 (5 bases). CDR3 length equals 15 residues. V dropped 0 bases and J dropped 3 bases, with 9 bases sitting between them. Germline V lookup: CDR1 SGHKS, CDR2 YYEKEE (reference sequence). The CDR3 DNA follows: TGTGCCAGCAGCTTGGGGGGCCTAGACACCGGGGAGCTGTTTTTT. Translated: CASSLGGLDTGELFF.

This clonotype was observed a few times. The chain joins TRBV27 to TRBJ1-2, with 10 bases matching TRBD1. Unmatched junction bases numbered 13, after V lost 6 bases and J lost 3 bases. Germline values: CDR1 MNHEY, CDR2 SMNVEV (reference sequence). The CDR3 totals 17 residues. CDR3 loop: CASSLTPDRGEYYGYTF. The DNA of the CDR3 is TGTGCCAGCAGCCTTACTCCGGACAGGGGGGAATACTATGGCTACACCTTC.

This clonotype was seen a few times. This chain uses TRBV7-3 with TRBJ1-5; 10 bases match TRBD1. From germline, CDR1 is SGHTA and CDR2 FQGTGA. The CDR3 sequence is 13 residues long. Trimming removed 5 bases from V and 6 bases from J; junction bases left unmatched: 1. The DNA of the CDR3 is TGTGCCAGCAGCCGGGACAGGGGTCAGCCCCAGCATTTT. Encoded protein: CASSRDRGQPQHF.

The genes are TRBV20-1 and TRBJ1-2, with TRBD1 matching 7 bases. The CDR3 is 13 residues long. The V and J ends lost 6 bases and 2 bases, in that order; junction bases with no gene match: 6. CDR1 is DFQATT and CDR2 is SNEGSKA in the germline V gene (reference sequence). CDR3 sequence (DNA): TGCAGTGCATCGACAGGGATCAACTATGGCTACACCTTC. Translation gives CSASTGINYGYTF.

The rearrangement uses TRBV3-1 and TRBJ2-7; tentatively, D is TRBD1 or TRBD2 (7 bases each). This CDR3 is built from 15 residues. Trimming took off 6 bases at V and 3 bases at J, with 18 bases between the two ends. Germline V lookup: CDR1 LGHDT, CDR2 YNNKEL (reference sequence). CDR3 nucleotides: TGTGCCAGCAGTCGCAGGGGGGCGGGGGACTACGAGCAGTACTTC. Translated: CASSRRGAGDYEQYF.

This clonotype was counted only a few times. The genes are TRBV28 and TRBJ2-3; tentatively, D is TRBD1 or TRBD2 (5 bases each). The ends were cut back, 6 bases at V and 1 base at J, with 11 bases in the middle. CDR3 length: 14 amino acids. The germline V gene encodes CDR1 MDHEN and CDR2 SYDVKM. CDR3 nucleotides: TGTGCCAGCAGGCCGGGACCCCGCACAGATACGCAGTATTTT. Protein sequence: CASRPGPRTDTQYF. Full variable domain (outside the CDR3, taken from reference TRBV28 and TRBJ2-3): DVKVTQSSRYLVKRTGEKVFLECVQDMDHENMFWYRQDPGLGLRLIYFSYDVKMKEKGDIPEGYSVSREKKERFSLILESASTNQTSMYLCASRPGPRTDTQYFGPGTRLTVL.

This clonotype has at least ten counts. CDR3 DNA: TGTGCCAGCAGTTTATTTCATCCGTTCTCGGGGAAGACCTACAATGAGCAGTTCTTC. Encoded protein: CASSLFHPFSGKTYNEQFF. This chain links TRBV27 with TRBJ2-1, with D maybe TRBD2 (5 bases). The CDR3 is 19 amino acids. Trimming shortened V by 1 base and J by 2 bases, and 21 bases separated the two germline ends. Germline V gives CDR1 MNHEY, CDR2 SMNVEV (reference sequence).

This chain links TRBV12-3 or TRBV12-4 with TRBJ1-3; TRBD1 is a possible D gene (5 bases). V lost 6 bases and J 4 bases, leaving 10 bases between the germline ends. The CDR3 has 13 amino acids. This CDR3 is CASRRDGGNTIYF. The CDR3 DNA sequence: TGTGCCAGCAGGAGGGACGGCGGAAACACCATATATTTT.

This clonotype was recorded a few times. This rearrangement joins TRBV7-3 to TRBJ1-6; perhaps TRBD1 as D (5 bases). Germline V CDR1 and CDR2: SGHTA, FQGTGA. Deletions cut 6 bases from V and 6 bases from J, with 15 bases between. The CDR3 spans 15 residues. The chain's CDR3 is CASSRTGDSNSPLHF. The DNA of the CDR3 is TGTGCCAGCAGTCGTACCGGTGACAGTAATTCACCCCTCCACTTT. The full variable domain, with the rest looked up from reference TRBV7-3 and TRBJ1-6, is GAGVSQTPSNKVTEKGKYVELRCDPISGHTALYWYRQSLGQGPEFLIYFQGTGAADDSGLPNDRFFAVRPEGSVSTLKIQRTERGDSAVYLCASSRTGDSNSPLHFGNGTRLTVT.

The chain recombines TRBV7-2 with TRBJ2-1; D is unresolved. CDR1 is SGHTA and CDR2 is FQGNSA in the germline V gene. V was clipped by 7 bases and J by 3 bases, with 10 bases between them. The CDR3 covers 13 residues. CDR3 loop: CASNKRSYNEQFF. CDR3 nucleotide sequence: TGTGCCAGCAACAAAAGGAGCTACAATGAGCAGTTCTTC.

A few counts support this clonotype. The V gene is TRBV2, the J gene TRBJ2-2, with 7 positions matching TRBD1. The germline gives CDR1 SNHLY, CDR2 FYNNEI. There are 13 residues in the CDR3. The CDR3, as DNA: TGTGGATACCAGACAGGGCAAACCGGGGAGCTGTTTTTT. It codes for CGYQTGQTGELFF. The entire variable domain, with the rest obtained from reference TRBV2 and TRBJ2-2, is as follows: EPEVTQTPSHQVTQMGQEVILRCVPISNHLYFYWYRQILGQKVEFLVSFYNNEISEKSEIFDDQFSVERPDGSNFTLKIRSTKLEDSAMYFCGYQTGQTGELFFGEGSRLTVL.

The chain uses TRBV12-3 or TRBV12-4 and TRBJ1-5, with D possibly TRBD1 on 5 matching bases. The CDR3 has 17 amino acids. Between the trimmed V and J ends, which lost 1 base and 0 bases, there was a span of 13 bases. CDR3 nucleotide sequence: TGTGCCAGCAGTTTAGTAACAGGCGGCTATAGCAATCAGCCCCAGCATTTT. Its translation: CASSLVTGGYSNQPQHF.

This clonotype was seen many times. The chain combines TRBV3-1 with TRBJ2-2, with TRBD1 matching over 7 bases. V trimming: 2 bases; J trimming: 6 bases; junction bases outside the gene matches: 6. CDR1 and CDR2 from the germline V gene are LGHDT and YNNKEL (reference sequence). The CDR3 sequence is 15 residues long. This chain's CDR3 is CASSQRPGQPGELFF. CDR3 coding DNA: TGTGCCAGCAGCCAACGACCGGGACAGCCCGGGGAGCTGTTTTTT. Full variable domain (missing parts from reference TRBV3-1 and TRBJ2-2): DTAVSQTPKYLVTQMGNDKSIKCEQNLGHDTMYWYKQDSKKFLKIMFSYNNKELIINETVPNRFSPKSPDKAHLNLHINSLELGDSAVYFCASSQRPGQPGELFFGEGSRLTVL.

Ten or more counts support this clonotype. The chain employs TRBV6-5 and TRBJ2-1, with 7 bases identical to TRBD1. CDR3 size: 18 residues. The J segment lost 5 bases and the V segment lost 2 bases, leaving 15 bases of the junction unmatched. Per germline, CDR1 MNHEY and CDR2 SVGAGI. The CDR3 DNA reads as TGTGCCAGCAGTTACATAAGGGGCCCGACAGGGATTAACAATGAGCAGTTCTTC. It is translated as CASSYIRGPTGINNEQFF.

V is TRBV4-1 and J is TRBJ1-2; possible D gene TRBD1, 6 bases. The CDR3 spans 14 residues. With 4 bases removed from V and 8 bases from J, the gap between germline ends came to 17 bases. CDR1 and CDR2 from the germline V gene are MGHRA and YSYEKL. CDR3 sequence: CASSPVGAAGGYTF. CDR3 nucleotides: TGCGCCAGCAGCCCCGTGGGGGCCGCCGGAGGCTACACCTTC.

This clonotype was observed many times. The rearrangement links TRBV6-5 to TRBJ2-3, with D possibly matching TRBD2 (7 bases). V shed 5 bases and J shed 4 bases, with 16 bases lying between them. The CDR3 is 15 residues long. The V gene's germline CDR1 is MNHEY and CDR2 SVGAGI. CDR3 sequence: CASSPLAGAPDTQYF. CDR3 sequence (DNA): TGTGCCAGCAGTCCTCTTGCGGGGGCCCCAGATACGCAGTATTTT.

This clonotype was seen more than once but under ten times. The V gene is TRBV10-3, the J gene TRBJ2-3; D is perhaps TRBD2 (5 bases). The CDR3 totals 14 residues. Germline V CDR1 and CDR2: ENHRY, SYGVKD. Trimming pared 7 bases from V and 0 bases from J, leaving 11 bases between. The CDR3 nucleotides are TGTGCCATCAAGGAGGTTCTTAGCACAGATACGCAGTATTTT. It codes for CAIKEVLSTDTQYF.

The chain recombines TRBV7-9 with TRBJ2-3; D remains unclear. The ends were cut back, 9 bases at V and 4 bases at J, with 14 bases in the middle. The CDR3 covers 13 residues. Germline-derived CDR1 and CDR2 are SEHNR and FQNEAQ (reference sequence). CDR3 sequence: CARGTDGADTQYF. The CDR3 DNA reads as TGTGCCAGGGGTACCGACGGCGCAGATACGCAGTATTTT.

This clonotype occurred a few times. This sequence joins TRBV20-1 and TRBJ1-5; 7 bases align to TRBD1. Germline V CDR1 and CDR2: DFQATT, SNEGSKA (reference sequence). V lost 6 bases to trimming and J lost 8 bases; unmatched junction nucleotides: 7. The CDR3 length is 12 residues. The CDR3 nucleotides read TGCAGTGCCACCCAGGGGGGGGAGCCCCAGCATTTT. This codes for CSATQGGEPQHF.

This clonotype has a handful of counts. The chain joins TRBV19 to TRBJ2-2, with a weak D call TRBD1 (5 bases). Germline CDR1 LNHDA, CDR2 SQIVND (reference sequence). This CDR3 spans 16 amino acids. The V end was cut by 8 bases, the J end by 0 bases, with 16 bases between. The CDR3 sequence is CASADGRTPNTGELFF. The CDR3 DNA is TGTGCCAGTGCCGACGGCAGGACACCGAACACCGGGGAGCTGTTTTTT.

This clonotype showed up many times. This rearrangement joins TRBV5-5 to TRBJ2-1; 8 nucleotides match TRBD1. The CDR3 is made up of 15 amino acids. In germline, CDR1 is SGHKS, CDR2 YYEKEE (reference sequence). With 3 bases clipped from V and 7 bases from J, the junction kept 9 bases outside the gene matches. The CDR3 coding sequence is TGTGCCAGCAGCTATAAAGGGACAGGCGGTAATGAGCAGTTCTTC. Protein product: CASSYKGTGGNEQFF.